Listed below are T cell receptor beta chains from one sample, sequenced in a study of shared clonotypes between healthy human individuals. Some clones are missing from TCRdb's copy, which holds only in-frame ones; the method was immunoSEQ multiplex PCR. The sample has about 480,000 clones, about four fifths seen once; the top ten hold 10% to 15%. The sample consisted of PBMCs. The receptors were gathered from a woman aged 40 to 55 in good health. Some clones in this sample may be carry-over from other donors' samples. Each CDR3 is given with its conserved first and last residue. A D gene is named only where the DNA matches it firmly. Where a row states a size, it is once, few, many or the class of an expanded clone; other rows omit it.

cdr3_nt,cdr3_aa,v_call,clone_size,d_call,j_call
TGTGCCAGCATCTTGGGATTGGCGGGAGGCCACCAACGCATCTACGAGCAGTACTTC,CASILGLAGGHQRIYEQYF,TRBV21-1,NA,NA,TRBJ2-7
TGTGCCAGTAGAGAGGGGGACAGGAACACCGGGGAGCTGTTTTTT,CASREGDRNTGELFF,TRBV19,NA,TRBD1,TRBJ2-2
TGTGCCAGCAGCCCGCGACTAGCCGAACTCAATGAGCAGTTCTTC,CASSPRLAELNEQFF,TRBV9,NA,TRBD2,TRBJ2-1
TGTGCCATCAGTGCGACGAGTACAGGGGAGCTGTTTTTT,CAISATSTGELFF,TRBV10-3,NA,NA,TRBJ2-2
TGTGCCACCCAACGGACGGGGAACACTGAAGCTTTCTTT,CATQRTGNTEAFF,TRBV28,few,NA,TRBJ1-1
TGTGCCAGCAGCAAAGTGGGGACTTCGGACTATGGCTACACCTTC,CASSKVGTSDYGYTF,TRBV21-1,few,NA,TRBJ1-2
TGCGCCAGCAGTGAGCCGTTTAGCGGGAAGGGAGATACGCAGTATTTT,CASSEPFSGKGDTQYF,TRBV10-2,NA,TRBD2,TRBJ2-3
TGTGCCAGCTGTAGGGATAGCAATCAGCCCCAGCATTTT,CASCRDSNQPQHF,TRBV2,NA,NA,TRBJ1-5
TGTGCCAGCAGCCGGGCCCTGGGAGGCAATCAGCCCCAGCATTTT,CASSRALGGNQPQHF,TRBV7-9,few,NA,TRBJ1-5
TGTGCCAGTAGTAAAGGGGACCTAACAGATACGCAGTATTTT,CASSKGDLTDTQYF,TRBV19,once,NA,TRBJ2-3
TGTGCCAGCAGTAATAGCGGGGACGCCTACAATGAGCAGTTCTTC,CASSNSGDAYNEQFF,TRBV7-3,NA,TRBD2,TRBJ2-1
TGTGCCAGCAGCCCCAGTAGCGGGTCCTTCTACGAGCAGTACTTC,CASSPSSGSFYEQYF,TRBV9,NA,TRBD2,TRBJ2-7